This is a list of T cell receptor beta chains from one sample in a study of T cell changes during pregnancy in multiple sclerosis. Sequencing used immunoSEQ multiplex PCR; TCRdb keeps in-frame clones, though not all of them. The data contain approximately 29,000 clones, about 88% of them singletons. The sample here was CD4+ T cells from peripheral blood mononuclear cells, taken in the second trimester of pregnancy. The receptors derive from a female donor with multiple sclerosis, enrolled in a pregnancy study. CDR3s include the opening cysteine and the closing phenylalanine or tryptophan. Fields, in order: D gene, clone size, J gene, V gene, CDR3 DNA, CDR3 protein. A D gene is named only where the DNA matches it firmly. Where a row states a size, it is once, few, many or the class of an expanded clone; other rows omit it.

. . TRBJ1-4 TRBV5-1 TGCGCCAGCAGCCCCCCGGACAGCGAAAAACTGTTTTTT CASSPPDSEKLFF
. . TRBJ2-2 TRBV5-6 TGTGCCAGCAGCGGCGCCGGGGTGGCAATCGGGGAGCTGTTTTTT CASSGAGVAIGELFF
. . TRBJ1-1 TRBV7-8 TGTGCCAGCAGCAACAGACCCAACACTGAAGCTTTCTTT CASSNRPNTEAFF
TRBD1 . TRBJ1-6 TRBV5-4 TGTGCCAGCAGCTTGGTAGGACAGGGGGAGGGATCACCCCTCCACTTT CASSLVGQGEGSPLHF
TRBD1 . TRBJ1-5 TRBV12-5 TGTGCTAGTGGTCCGACCCCGGATGGGACAGTCTATAGCAATCAGCCCCAGCATTTT CASGPTPDGTVYSNQPQHF
TRBD1 once TRBJ1-2 TRBV19 TGTGCCAGTAGCGTCCTGGGGACAGGGAACTATGGCTACACCTTC CASSVLGTGNYGYTF
. . TRBJ2-5 TRBV9 TGTGCCAGCAGCTCTCATCGGGACTCTCCACAAGAGACCCAGTACTTC CASSSHRDSPQETQYF
. few TRBJ1-1 TRBV28 TGTGCCAGCAGCCCGCGTTGGACTGAAGCTTTCTTT CASSPRWTEAFF
TRBD1 . TRBJ2-7 TRBV9 TGTGCCAGCAGCGTAAAACAGGGGGTCTCCTACGAGCAGTACTTC CASSVKQGVSYEQYF
. . TRBJ1-2 TRBV7-9 TGTGCCAGCAGCTCCCGGGGAGAACTTATCTATGGCTACACCTTC CASSSRGELIYGYTF
TRBD1 . TRBJ2-5 TRBV5-1 TGCGCCAGCAGCTCGGGACAGCTTCTTGGGGCCCAGTACTTC CASSSGQLLGAQYF
. . TRBJ2-3 TRBV9 TGTGCCAGCAGCCCCCGCATCCCGAGAGGCACAGATACGCAGTATTTT CASSPRIPRGTDTQYF
. . TRBJ1-2 TRBV14 TGTGCCAGCAGCCAAGCTCCTTACGCGGAGGATAAGGGTGGCTACACCTTC CASSQAPYAEDKGGYTF
. . TRBJ1-1 TRBV6-1 TGTGCCAGCAGTGAATTTTTTGGTATACTTGACACTGAAGCTTTCTTT CASSEFFGILDTEAFF
TRBD1 few TRBJ1-6 TRBV19 TGTGCCACCCAAGACAGGGGCCTAAATTCACCCCTCCACTTT CATQDRGLNSPLHF
TRBD1 once TRBJ1-1 TRBV5-1 TGCGCCAGCAGCACTATGGGACAGGGGAACACTGAAGCTTTCTTT CASSTMGQGNTEAFF
TRBD1 . TRBJ2-5 TRBV7-7 TGTGCTAGCAGCCTCTGGACAGGGCGGGAGACCCAGTACTTC CASSLWTGRETQYF
TRBD1 . TRBJ1-3 TRBV11-2 TGTGCCAGCAGCTTAGATGGACAGGGAGGAAACACCATATATTTT CASSLDGQGGNTIYF
TRBD2 . TRBJ2-4 TRBV7-3 TGTGCCAGCAGCTTAAATAGGGCGGGGGTATTGAACATTCAGTACTTC CASSLNRAGVLNIQYF
. once TRBJ2-7 TRBV11-2 TGTGCCAGCAGCCAACGGCCGGACAGAACCCTTTACGAGCAGTACTTC CASSQRPDRTLYEQYF